Reported below is one TCR beta chain. The antigen remains unidentified. V gave up 1 base and J gave up 4 bases, with 12 bases separating them. The CDR3 spans 15 residues. The germline CDR1 and CDR2 sequences are SEHNR and FQNEAQ (reference sequence). This specimen belongs to a study of T cell responses to AZD1222 COVID-19 vaccine. Assay: immunoSEQ multiplex PCR; the TCRdb copy retains only in-frame clones and omits some. The table has approximately 110,000 clones, around 86% seen once. Overall study results and limits: Spike-wide vaccine-associated CD4 TCRs dominated at 160-218 and 743-854.

The sequenced sample was peripheral blood, obtained on day 0 of AZD1222 vaccination. The chain recombines TRBV7-9 with TRBJ2-3; D is uncertain. The sequence derives from an adult in good health. The CDR3 loop reads CASSLGSGNPDTQYF. As DNA, the CDR3 is TGTGCCAGCAGCTTAGGGTCGGGTAACCCAGATACGCAGTATTTT.